This TCR beta chain was sequenced in a study of cytomegalovirus exposure and HLA in healthy donors. Produced via immunoSEQ multiplex PCR; TCRdb's table is partial and in-frame only. The repertoire includes approximately 100,000 clones, 88% of them detected once, and 1.8% sits in the top ten. The CDR3 contains 14 residues. J gave up 0 bases and V 3 bases, and 0 bases lay outside the gene matches. Germline V CDR1 and CDR2: SEHNR, FQNEAQ (reference sequence). Material for sequencing was PBMCs. J is TRBJ1-1 and V is TRBV7-9; TRBD1 matches at 8 bases. The TCR comes from a woman between 18 and 29 years old in good health and CMV-seropositive. The CDR3 nucleotides are TGTGCCAGCAGCTTGGACAGGGTGAACACTGAAGCTTTCTTT. Amino acid sequence: CASSLDRVNTEAFF.